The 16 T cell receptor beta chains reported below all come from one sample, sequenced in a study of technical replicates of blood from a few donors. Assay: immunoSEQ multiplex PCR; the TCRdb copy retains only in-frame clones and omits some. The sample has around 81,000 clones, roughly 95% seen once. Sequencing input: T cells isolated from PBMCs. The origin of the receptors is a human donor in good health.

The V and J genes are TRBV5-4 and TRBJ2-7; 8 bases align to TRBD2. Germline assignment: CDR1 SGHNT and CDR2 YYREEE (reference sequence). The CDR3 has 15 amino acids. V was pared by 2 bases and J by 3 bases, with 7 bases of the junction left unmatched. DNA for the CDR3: TGTGCCAGCAGCTTTGGACGGGAGGGCCGCTACGAGCAGTACTTC. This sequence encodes CASSFGREGRYEQYF. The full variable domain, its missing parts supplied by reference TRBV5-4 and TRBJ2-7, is ETGVTQSPTHLIKTRGQQVTLRCSSQSGHNTVSWYQQALGQGPQFIFQYYREEENGRGNFPPRFSGLQFPNYSSELNVNALELDDSALYLCASSFGREGRYEQYFGPGTRLTVT.

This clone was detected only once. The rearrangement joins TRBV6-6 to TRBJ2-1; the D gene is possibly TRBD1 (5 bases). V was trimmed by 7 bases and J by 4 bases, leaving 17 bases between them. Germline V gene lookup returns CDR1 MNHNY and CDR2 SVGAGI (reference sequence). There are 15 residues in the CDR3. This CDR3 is CASILRPGSYNEQFF. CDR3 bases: TGTGCCAGCATATTACGGCCAGGGTCTTACAATGAGCAGTTCTTC.

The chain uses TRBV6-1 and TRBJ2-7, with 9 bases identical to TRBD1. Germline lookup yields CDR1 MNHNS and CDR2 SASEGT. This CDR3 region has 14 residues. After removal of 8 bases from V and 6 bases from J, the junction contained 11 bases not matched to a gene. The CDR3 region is CASGGQGGFGEQYF. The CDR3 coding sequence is TGTGCCAGCGGGGGACAGGGTGGCTTTGGCGAGCAGTACTTC.

The CDR3 coding sequence is TGTGCCAGCAGTGCCTCTAGCTCCGGGGAGCTGTTTTTT. It yields the protein CASSASSSGELFF. The V and J genes are TRBV6-4 and TRBJ2-2; D is possibly TRBD2 (5 bases). Germline lookup yields CDR1 MRHNA and CDR2 SNTAGT. The CDR3 sequence is 13 residues long. With 4 bases removed from V and 6 bases from J, the gap between germline ends came to 9 bases.

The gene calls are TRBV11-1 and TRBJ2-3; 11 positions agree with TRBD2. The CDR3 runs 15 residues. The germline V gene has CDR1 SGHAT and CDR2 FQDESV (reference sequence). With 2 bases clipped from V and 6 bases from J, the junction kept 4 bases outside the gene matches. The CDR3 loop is CASSLMGTSGDTQYF. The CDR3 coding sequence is TGTGCCAGCAGCTTAATGGGGACTAGCGGTGATACGCAGTATTTT.

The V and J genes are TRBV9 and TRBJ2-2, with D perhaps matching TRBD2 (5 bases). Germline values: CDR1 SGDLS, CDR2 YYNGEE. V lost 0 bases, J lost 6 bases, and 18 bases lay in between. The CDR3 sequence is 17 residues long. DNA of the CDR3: TGTGCCAGCAGCGTAGGGATGTTCGGGGTAGCTGCCGGGGAGCTGTTTTTT. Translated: CASSVGMFGVAAGELFF.

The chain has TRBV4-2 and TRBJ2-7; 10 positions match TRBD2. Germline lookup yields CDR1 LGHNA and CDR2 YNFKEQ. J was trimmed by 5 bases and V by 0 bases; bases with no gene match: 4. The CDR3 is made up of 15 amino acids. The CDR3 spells CASSQDLAGENEQYF. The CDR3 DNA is TGTGCCAGCAGCCAAGACCTAGCGGGAGAGAACGAGCAGTACTTC.

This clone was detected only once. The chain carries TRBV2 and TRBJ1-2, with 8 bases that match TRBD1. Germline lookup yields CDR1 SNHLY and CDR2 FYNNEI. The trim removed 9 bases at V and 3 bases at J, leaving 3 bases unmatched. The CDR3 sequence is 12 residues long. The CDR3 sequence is CARTGGDYGYTF. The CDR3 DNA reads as TGTGCCAGAACAGGGGGGGACTATGGCTACACCTTC.

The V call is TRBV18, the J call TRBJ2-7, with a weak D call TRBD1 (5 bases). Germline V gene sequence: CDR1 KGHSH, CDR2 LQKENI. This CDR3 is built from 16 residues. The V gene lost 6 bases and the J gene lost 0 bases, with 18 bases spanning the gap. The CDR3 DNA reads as TGTGCCAGCTCCCCGGGCCGCAGGGAACTCTCCTACGAGCAGTACTTC. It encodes CASSPGRRELSYEQYF. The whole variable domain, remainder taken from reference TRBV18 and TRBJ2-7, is NAGVMQNPRHLVRRRGQEARLRCSPMKGHSHVYWYRQLPEEGLKFMVYLQKENIIDESGMPKERFSAEFPKEGPSILRIQQVVRGDSAAYFCASSPGRRELSYEQYFGPGTRLTVT.

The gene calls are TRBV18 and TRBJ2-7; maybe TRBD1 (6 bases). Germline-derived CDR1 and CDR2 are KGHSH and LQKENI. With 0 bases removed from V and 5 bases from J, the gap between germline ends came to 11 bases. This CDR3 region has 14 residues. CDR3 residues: CASSPPNRVDEQYF. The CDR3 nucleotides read TGTGCCAGCTCACCACCGAACAGGGTGGACGAGCAGTACTTC.

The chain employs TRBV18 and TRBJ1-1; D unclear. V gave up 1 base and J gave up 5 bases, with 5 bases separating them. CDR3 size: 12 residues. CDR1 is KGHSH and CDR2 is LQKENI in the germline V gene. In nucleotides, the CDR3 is TGTGCCAGCTCACCACTCTTAACTGAAGCTTTCTTT. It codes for CASSPLLTEAFF.

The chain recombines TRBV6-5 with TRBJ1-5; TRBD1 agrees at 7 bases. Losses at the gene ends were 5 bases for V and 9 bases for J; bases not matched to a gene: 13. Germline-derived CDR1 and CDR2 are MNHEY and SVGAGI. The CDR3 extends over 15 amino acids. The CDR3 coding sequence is TGTGCCAGCAGTCAGGGGGGTACAGGCAGTTGGCCCCAGCATTTT. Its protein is CASSQGGTGSWPQHF.

CDR3 loop: CASSLISGMQQYF. In DNA form, the CDR3 reads TGTGCCAGCAGCTTAATTAGCGGGATGCAGCAGTACTTC. The V call is TRBV5-6, the J call TRBJ2-7; 8 bases match TRBD2. The CDR3 runs to 13 residues. V gave up 2 bases and J gave up 8 bases; unmatched junction bases: 6. CDR1 is SGHDT, CDR2 YYEEEE, per germline.

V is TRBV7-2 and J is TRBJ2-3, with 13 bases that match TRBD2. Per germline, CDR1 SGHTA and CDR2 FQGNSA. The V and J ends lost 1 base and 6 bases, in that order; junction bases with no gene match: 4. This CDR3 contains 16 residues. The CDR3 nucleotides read TGTGCCAGCAGCTTAGTGACTAGCGGGGGGTGGGATACGCAGTATTTT. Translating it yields CASSLVTSGGWDTQYF.

The CDR3 coding sequence is TGCAGCGTTGAAAGCGGGACTAGCGGGAGTTACGAGCAGTACTTC. It encodes CSVESGTSGSYEQYF. This sequence joins TRBV29-1 and TRBJ2-7; the match to TRBD2 covers 14 bases. Losses at the gene ends were 2 bases for V and 4 bases for J; bases not matched to a gene: 4. This CDR3 comprises 15 residues. Germline V lookup: CDR1 SQVTM, CDR2 ANQGSEA.

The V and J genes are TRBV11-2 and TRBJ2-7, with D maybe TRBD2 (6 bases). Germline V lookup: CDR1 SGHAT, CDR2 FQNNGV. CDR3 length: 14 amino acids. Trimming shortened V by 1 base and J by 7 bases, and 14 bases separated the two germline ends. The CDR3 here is CASSLALTRSEQYF. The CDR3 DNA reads TGTGCCAGCAGCTTAGCCTTGACTAGGAGTGAGCAGTACTTC.